The 7 T cell receptor beta chains listed next were all sequenced from one sample in a study of blood T cells in healthy people across ages. PCR was performed a second time for 7 to 11 cycles using a sample-barcoded 5' primer and a J-beta primer mix. TCRdb passed the 5' RACE reads through MiXCR, listing each CDR3 protein once. The sample records roughly 1.9 million distinct CDR3 sequences, 30% to 40% being singletons. Sequencing input: blood. All receptors come from a human donor in good health.

The chain joins TRBV6-5 to TRBJ1-1; D is perhaps TRBD1 (6 bases). Per the germline V gene, CDR1 is MNHEY and CDR2 is SVGAGI. V was trimmed by 0 bases and J by 7 bases, leaving 12 bases between them. The CDR3 is 14 residues long. The CDR3 nucleotides are TGTGCCAGCAGTTACTCCCACAGGGCGGATGAAGCTTTCTTT. The encoded protein is CASSYSHRADEAFF.

Only a few counts were recorded for this clonotype. The CDR3: CASSLRWAGNEQFF. CDR3 in DNA: TGTGCCAGCAGCTTGAGGTGGGCCGGGAATGAGCAGTTCTTC. The chain joins TRBV5-6 to TRBJ2-1; D is unclear. V lost 1 base and J lost 7, with 12 bases in between. This CDR3 has 14 amino acids. Germline CDR1 is SGHDT and CDR2 is YYEEEE. Using reference TRBV5-6 and TRBJ2-1 for the parts outside the CDR3, the full variable domain is DAGVTQSPTHLIKTRGQQVTLRCSPKSGHDTVSWYQQALGQGPQFIFQYYEEEERQRGNFPDRFSGHQFPNYSSELNVNALLLGDSALYLCASSLRWAGNEQFFGPGTRLTVL.

This clonotype was seen a few times. V and J are TRBV29-1 and TRBJ1-2, with D possibly matching TRBD1 (5 bases). Germline-derived CDR1 and CDR2 are SQVTM and ANQGSEA. Between the trimmed V and J ends, which lost 7 bases and 6 bases, there was a span of 18 bases. This CDR3 comprises 13 residues. The DNA for the CDR3 is TGCAGCGCCTGGCCCGGGGCAGGTGATGGCTACACCTTC. This codes for CSAWPGAGDGYTF.

This chain links TRBV3-1 with TRBJ2-3, with D maybe TRBD2 (6 bases). V was pared by 4 bases and J by 1 base, with 15 bases between. Per the germline V gene, CDR1 is LGHDT and CDR2 is YNNKEL (reference sequence). The CDR3 consists of 16 residues. The CDR3 DNA reads TGTGCCAGCAGCCTCTTGCCTCCGGGAGGCACAGATACGCAGTATTTT. Translating it yields CASSLLPPGGTDTQYF.

This clonotype was picked up many times. The chain carries TRBV6-4 and TRBJ2-3; TRBD2 aligns across 8 bases. Per the germline V gene, CDR1 is MRHNA and CDR2 is SNTAGT. The CDR3 contains 14 residues. J gave up 4 bases and V 0 bases, and 0 bases lay outside the gene matches. The CDR3: CASSDSSGADTQYF. The CDR3 DNA follows: TGTGCCAGCAGTGACTCTAGCGGGGCAGATACGCAGTATTTT.

This chain links TRBV7-2 with TRBJ1-1; D ambiguous. CDR3 length: 13 amino acids. Trimming removed 2 bases from V and 7 bases from J, with 11 bases in between. Germline V gene sequence: CDR1 SGHTA, CDR2 FQGNSA. The CDR3 nucleotides read TGTGCCAGCAGCTTATTGGGCATAAGTGAAGCTTTCTTT. This sequence encodes CASSLLGISEAFF.

This clonotype showed up many times. The chain links TRBV6-1 to TRBJ2-7, with 12 bases lining up with TRBD1. The CDR3 runs 16 residues. Trimming removed 0 bases from V and 5 bases from J; junction bases left unmatched: 5. The germline gives CDR1 MNHNS, CDR2 SASEGT. The CDR3 region has the DNA TGTGCCAGCAGTGAAGCGCCGGGACAGGGGGCCCACGAGCAGTACTTC. Translation: CASSEAPGQGAHEQYF.